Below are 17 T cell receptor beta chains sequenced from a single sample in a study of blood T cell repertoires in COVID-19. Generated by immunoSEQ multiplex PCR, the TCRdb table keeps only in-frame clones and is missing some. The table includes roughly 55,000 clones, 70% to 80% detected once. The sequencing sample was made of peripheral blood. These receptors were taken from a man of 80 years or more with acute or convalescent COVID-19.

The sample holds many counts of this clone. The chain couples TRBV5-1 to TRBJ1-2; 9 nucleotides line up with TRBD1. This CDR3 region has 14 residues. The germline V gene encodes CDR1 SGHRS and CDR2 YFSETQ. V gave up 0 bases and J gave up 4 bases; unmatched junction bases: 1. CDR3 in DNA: TGCGCCAGCAGCTTGGGGACAGGGGCCTATGGCTACACCTTC. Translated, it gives CASSLGTGAYGYTF. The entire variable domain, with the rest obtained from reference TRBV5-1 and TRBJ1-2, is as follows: KAGVTQTPRYLIKTRGQQVTLSCSPISGHRSVSWYQQTPGQGLQFLFEYFSETQRNKGNFPGRFSGRQFSNSRSEMNVSTLELGDSALYLCASSLGTGAYGYTFGSGTRLTVV.

The CDR3 DNA follows: TGTGCCAGCTCACCACTTGGCGGAGAACCGTACGAGCAGTACTTC. It encodes CASSPLGGEPYEQYF. The chain carries TRBV18 and TRBJ2-7; no definite D call. Per germline, CDR1 KGHSH and CDR2 LQKENI. Trimming shortened V by 1 base and J by 4 bases, and 14 bases separated the two germline ends. This CDR3 spans 15 amino acids.

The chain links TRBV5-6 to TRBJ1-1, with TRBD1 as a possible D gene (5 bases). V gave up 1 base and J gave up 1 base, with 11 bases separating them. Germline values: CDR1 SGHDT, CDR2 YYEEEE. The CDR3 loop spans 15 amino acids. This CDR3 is CASSLKGTPNTEAFF. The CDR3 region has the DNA TGTGCCAGCAGCTTGAAAGGGACTCCGAACACTGAAGCTTTCTTT.

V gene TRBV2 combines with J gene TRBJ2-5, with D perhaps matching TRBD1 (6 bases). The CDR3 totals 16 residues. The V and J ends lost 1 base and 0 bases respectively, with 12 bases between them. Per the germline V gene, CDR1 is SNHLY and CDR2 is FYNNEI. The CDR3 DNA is TGTGCCAGCAGTGAAGTTGGTGACAGGTACCAAGAGACCCAGTACTTC. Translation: CASSEVGDRYQETQYF.

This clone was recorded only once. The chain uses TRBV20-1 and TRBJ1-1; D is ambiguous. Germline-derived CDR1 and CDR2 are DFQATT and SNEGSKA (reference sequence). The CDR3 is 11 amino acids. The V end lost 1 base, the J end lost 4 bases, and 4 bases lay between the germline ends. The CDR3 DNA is TGCAGTGCTAGAGGAGGCACTGAAGCTTTCTTT. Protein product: CSARGGTEAFF.

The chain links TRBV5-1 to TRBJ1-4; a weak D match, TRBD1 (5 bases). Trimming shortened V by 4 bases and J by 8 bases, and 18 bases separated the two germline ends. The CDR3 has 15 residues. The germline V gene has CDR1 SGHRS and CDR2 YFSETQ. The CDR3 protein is CASSQDSTSREKLFF. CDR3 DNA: TGCGCCAGCAGCCAAGACAGCACCTCGAGGGAAAAACTGTTTTTT.

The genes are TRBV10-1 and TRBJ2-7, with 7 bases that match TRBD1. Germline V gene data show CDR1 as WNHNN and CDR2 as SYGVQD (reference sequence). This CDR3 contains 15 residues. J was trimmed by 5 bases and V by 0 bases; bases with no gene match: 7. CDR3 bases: TGCGCCAGCAGTGAGTCAACAGGGGCGTTCAACGAGCAGTACTTC. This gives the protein CASSESTGAFNEQYF.

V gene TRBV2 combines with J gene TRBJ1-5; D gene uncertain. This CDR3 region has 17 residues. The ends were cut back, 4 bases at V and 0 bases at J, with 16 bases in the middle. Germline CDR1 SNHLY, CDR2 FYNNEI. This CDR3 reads CASSVIPRPNSNQPQHF. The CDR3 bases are TGTGCCAGCAGTGTTATCCCCAGGCCGAATAGCAATCAGCCCCAGCATTTT.

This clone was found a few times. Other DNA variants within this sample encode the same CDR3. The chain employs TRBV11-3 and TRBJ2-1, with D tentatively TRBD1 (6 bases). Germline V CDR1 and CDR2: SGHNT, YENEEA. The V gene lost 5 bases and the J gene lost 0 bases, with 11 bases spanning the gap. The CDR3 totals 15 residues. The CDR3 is CASSPTGSSYNEQFF. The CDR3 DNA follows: TGTGCCAGCAGCCCGACAGGTAGCTCCTACAATGAGCAGTTCTTC.

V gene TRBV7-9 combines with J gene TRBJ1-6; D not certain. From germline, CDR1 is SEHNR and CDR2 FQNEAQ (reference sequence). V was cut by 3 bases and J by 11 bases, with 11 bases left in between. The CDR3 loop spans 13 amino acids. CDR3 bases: TGTGCCAGCAGCTTGTCCGGGGTGACACCCCTCCACTTT. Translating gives CASSLSGVTPLHF.

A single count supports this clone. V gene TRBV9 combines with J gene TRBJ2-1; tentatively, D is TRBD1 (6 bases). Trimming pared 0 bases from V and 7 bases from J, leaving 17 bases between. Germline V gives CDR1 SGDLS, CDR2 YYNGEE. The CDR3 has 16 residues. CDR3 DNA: TGTGCCAGCAGCGTAGATATAGGGGGAAAGAAGAATGAGCAGTTCTTC. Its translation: CASSVDIGGKKNEQFF.

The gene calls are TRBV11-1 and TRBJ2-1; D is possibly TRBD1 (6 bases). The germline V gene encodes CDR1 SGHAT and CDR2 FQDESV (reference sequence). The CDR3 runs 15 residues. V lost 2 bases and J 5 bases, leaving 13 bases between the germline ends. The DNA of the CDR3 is TGTGCCAGCAGCTTAAGGGGGTTAGGGAACAATGAGCAGTTCTTC. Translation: CASSLRGLGNNEQFF.

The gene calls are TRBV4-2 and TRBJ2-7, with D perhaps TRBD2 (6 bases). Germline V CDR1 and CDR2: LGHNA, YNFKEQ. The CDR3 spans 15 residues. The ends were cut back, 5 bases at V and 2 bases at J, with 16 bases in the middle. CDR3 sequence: CASSDWGGTAYEQYF. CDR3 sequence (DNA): TGTGCCAGCAGCGACTGGGGCGGGACCGCCTACGAGCAGTACTTC.

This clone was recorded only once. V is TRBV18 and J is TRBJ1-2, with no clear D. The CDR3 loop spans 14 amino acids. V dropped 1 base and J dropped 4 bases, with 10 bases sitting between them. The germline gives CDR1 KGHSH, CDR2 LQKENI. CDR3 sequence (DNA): TGTGCCAGCTCACCACTGACTGGCCCCTATGGCTACACCTTC. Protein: CASSPLTGPYGYTF.

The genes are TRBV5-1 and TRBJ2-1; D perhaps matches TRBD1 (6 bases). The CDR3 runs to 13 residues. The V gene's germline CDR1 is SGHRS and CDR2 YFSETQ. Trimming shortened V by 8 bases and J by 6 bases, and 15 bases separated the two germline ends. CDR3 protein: CARGGNPSNEQFF. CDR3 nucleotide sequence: TGCGCCAGAGGGGGAAACCCCTCCAATGAGCAGTTCTTC.

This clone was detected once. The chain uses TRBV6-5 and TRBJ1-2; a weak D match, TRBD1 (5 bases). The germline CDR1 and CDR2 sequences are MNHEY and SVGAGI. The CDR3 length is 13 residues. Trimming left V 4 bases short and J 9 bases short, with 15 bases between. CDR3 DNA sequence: TGTGCCAGCAGTTCTCCGGGCCGGGGGAGCTACACCTTC. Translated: CASSSPGRGSYTF.

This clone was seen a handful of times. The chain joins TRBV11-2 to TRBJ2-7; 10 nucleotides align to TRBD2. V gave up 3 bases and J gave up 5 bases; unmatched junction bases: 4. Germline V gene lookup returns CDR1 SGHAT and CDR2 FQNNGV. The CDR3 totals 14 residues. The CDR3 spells CASSLGLAINEQYF. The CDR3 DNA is TGTGCCAGCAGCTTGGGACTAGCGATCAACGAGCAGTACTTC.